The present TCR beta chain was sequenced within a study of tumor-infiltrating lymphocytes in primary liver carcinoma. Study-wide results and caveats: Bulk unsorted samples prevented comparison of CD4+ and CD8+ repertoires.

Germline DNA was also extracted, and blood RNA derived from unsorted whole blood. Among the patients, all had chronic HBV infection and none had been treated. TCR beta cDNA was reverse-transcribed from roughly 0.45 ug of total RNA. The reaction used a constant-region primer and ProtoScript II reverse transcriptase. Slightly modified ARM-PCR served as the procedure for the TCR beta libraries. These libraries came from three rounds of nested multiplex PCR. The opening two PCR rounds, 10 cycles each, paired TRBV1-TRBV30 forward primers with a C-beta reverse primer. A single record per CDR3 protein comes from TCRdb applying MiXCR to the multiplex PCR reads. Here the sample spans approximately 320,000 distinct CDR3 sequences, 50% to 60% being singletons. CDR1 is ENHRY, CDR2 SYGVKD, per germline. The CDR3 is made up of 13 amino acids. This clonotype was seen only once. Its antigen remains unidentified. One junction end disagrees with the germline gene, perhaps due to a read error.

The sequencing sample was made of peripheral blood. The sequence derives from a woman in her twenties or thirties with primary liver carcinoma and hepatitis B virus infection. V and J are TRBV10-3 and TRBJ1-2; a weak D match, TRBD1 (5 bases). This CDR3 is CATSRDSAGGYTF. Here the CDR3 DNA reads TGTGCCACCAGTCGGGACTCGGCGGGTGGCTACACCTTC.